This is a list of T cell receptor beta chains from one sample in a study of blood T cell repertoires in COVID-19. Generated by immunoSEQ multiplex PCR, the TCRdb table keeps only in-frame clones and is missing some. This sample has fewer than 200,000 clones, with around 82% found just once. The sample consisted of peripheral blood. Receptors were obtained from a man aged 60 to 75 who had recovered from COVID-19. Each CDR3 is given with its conserved first and last residue. D genes are given only for firm matches. Clone size appears in some rows only: once, few, many, or a class for an expanded clone.

TRBJ1-1 . TRBV18 . CASSPTAMNTEAFF TGTGCCAGCTCACCGACAGCAATGAACACTGAAGCTTTCTTT
TRBJ2-3 . TRBV27 TRBD2 CASSLRGGWTDTQYF TGTGCCAGCAGTCTCCGCGGGGGGTGGACAGATACGCAGTATTTT
TRBJ1-5 . TRBV9 . CASSVGPGLGNQPQHF TGTGCCAGCAGCGTAGGTCCGGGGTTAGGCAATCAGCCCCAGCATTTT
TRBJ2-2 . TRBV2 TRBD1 CASRKLTGVGSTGELFF TGTGCCAGCAGGAAACTAACAGGGGTCGGATCTACCGGGGAGCTGTTTTTT
TRBJ1-4 . TRBV6-5 . CASSYVTGGNEKLFF TGTGCCAGCAGTTACGTTACCGGGGGAAATGAAAAACTGTTTTTT
TRBJ2-7 . TRBV6-5 TRBD2 CASSYSSGDSYEQYF TGTGCCAGCAGTTACTCTAGCGGGGACTCCTACGAGCAGTACTTC
TRBJ1-6 few TRBV7-9 TRBD1 CASSLGQGNSSPLHF TGTGCCAGCAGCTTGGGACAGGGGAACTCTTCACCCCTCCACTTT
TRBJ2-1 . TRBV5-1 TRBD2 CASSPVSGGFSYNEQFF TGCGCCAGCAGCCCCGTTAGCGGGGGGTTTTCCTACAATGAGCAGTTCTTC
TRBJ2-3 . TRBV27 TRBD1 CASSFEGAGDTQYF TGTGCCAGCAGTTTTGAGGGGGCTGGGGATACGCAGTATTTT
TRBJ1-1 few TRBV6-1 TRBD1 CASSEQGAVIEAFF TGTGCCAGCAGTGAACAGGGGGCGGTGATAGAAGCTTTCTTT
TRBJ2-3 . TRBV19 TRBD2 CASSETSGGAIGGADTQYF TGTGCCAGTAGTGAGACTAGCGGGGGGGCCATAGGTGGCGCAGATACGCAGTATTTT
TRBJ1-5 once TRBV4-1 TRBD1 CASSQETGTGQPQHF TGCGCCAGCAGCCAAGAGACAGGGACGGGTCAGCCCCAGCATTTT
TRBJ1-1 few TRBV6-6 . CASRTRRENTEAFF TGTGCCAGCAGAACCCGACGGGAAAACACTGAAGCTTTCTTT
TRBJ1-3 . TRBV2 . CASRGARFGNTIYF TGTGCCAGCCGGGGGGCTCGGTTTGGAAACACCATATATTTT
TRBJ2-1 . TRBV10-2 . CASSDGGTVHEQFF TGCGCCAGCAGTGATGGAGGGACGGTACATGAGCAGTTCTTC
TRBJ1-1 . TRBV27 TRBD1 CASSLSWDRETTEAFF TGTGCCAGCAGTTTATCATGGGACAGGGAAACCACTGAAGCTTTCTTT
TRBJ2-3 . TRBV18 TRBD2 CASSPTGTSGDTQYF TGTGCCAGCTCACCGACGGGGACTAGCGGAGATACGCAGTATTTT
TRBJ1-3 . TRBV4-2 . CASSQNRASSGNTIYF TGTGCCAGCAGCCAAAACAGGGCCTCCTCTGGAAACACCATATATTTT
TRBJ2-3 once TRBV18 . CASSPPSLDTQYF TGTGCCAGCTCACCACCGTCGTTGGATACGCAGTATTTT
TRBJ2-5 . TRBV5-4 TRBD2 CASSLSHAGGETQYF TGTGCCAGCAGCTTGTCCCATGCGGGGGGGGAGACCCAGTACTTC
TRBJ1-5 . TRBV15 TRBD1 CATSREKRQGLIKPQHF TGTGCCACCAGCAGAGAGAAAAGACAGGGCTTAATCAAGCCCCAGCATTTT
TRBJ2-2 once TRBV27 . CASSSLRAQGYGELFF TGTGCCAGCAGCAGTTTAAGGGCCCAGGGGTACGGGGAGCTGTTTTTT
TRBJ1-4 . TRBV4-1 . CASSQEVGWGIELFF TGCGCCAGCAGCCAAGAAGTGGGGTGGGGCATTGAACTGTTTTTT
TRBJ2-1 . TRBV10-1 TRBD2 CAGGMGTKFF TGCGCCGGAGGGATGGGGACTAAGTTCTTC
TRBJ2-5 . TRBV7-8 . CASSFMTGQETQYF TGTGCCAGCAGCTTTATGACAGGCCAAGAGACCCAGTACTTC
TRBJ2-5 . TRBV18 . CATSAGRQQETQYF TGTGCCACCTCCGCGGGACGGCAACAAGAGACCCAGTACTTC
TRBJ2-2 . TRBV5-4 TRBD1 CATRQGTGELFF TGTGCCACCCGACAGGGGACCGGGGAGCTGTTTTTT
TRBJ2-1 . TRBV12-3/TRBV12-4 . CASSLQDDEQFF TGTGCCAGCAGTCTACAGGACGATGAGCAGTTCTTC
TRBJ1-5 . TRBV10-3 . CAIRWGVGNQPQHF TGTGCCATCAGATGGGGGGTGGGCAATCAGCCCCAGCATTTT
TRBJ1-4 . TRBV15 . CATSSPGGFNEKLFF TGTGCCACCAGCTCCCCCGGCGGGTTTAATGAAAAACTGTTTTTT
TRBJ1-3 . TRBV19 . CASTTDHSGNTIYF TGTGCCAGTACGACAGACCACTCTGGAAACACCATATATTTT
TRBJ2-7 few TRBV27 TRBD1 CASSFTGTGDYEQYF TGTGCCAGCAGTTTTACCGGGACAGGGGATTACGAGCAGTACTTC
TRBJ1-2 . TRBV4-3 TRBD1 CASSRGQGNNYGYTF TGCGCCAGCAGCCGGGGACAGGGGAACAACTATGGCTACACCTTC
TRBJ2-1 . TRBV24-1 TRBD2 CATSGRGVSSYNEQFF TGTGCCACCAGTGGGCGGGGGGTAAGCTCCTACAATGAGCAGTTCTTC